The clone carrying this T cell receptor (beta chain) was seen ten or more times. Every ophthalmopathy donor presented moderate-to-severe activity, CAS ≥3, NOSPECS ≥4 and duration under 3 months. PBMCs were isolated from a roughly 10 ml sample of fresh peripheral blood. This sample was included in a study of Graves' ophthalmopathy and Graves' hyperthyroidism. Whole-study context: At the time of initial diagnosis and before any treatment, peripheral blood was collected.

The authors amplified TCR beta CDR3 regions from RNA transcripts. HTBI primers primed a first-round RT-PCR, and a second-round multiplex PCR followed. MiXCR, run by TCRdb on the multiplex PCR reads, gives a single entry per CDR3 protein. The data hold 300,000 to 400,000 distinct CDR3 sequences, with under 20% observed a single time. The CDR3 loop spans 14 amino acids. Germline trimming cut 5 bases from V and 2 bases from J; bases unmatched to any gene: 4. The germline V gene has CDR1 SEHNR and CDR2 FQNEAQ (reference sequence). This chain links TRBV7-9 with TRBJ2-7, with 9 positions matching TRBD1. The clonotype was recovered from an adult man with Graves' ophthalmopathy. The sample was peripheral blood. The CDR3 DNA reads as TGTGCCAGCAGCCCCCGGGACAGGGCCTACGAGCAGTACTTC. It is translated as CASSPRDRAYEQYF.